Following are 13 T cell receptor beta chains from one sample sequenced in a study of technical replicates of blood from several donors. Sequenced by immunoSEQ multiplex PCR; TCRdb stores in-frame clones only, minus some. The table lists tens of thousands of clones, 80% to 95% of them singletons. The specimen was T cells isolated from PBMCs. The source of these receptors is a human donor in good health.

The rearrangement links TRBV28 to TRBJ1-2; 10 bases map to TRBD1. This CDR3 has 16 residues. The germline CDR1 and CDR2 sequences are MDHEN and SYDVKM. Trimming took 4 bases from V and 7 from J; bases not matched to a gene: 12. CDR3 residues: CASSSGQGVVVGGYTF. CDR3 sequence (DNA): TGTGCCAGCAGTTCCGGACAGGGGGTTGTAGTGGGTGGCTACACCTTC.

The gene calls are TRBV7-6 and TRBJ2-5, with D maybe TRBD2 (5 bases). The CDR3 totals 16 residues. V lost 0 bases to trimming and J lost 0 bases, with 11 bases between them. Germline V gene sequence: CDR1 SGHVS, CDR2 FNYEAQ. CDR3 sequence (DNA): TGTGCCAGCAGCTTAGCGCTAGCCGAATACCAAGAGACCCAGTACTTC. Translating gives CASSLALAEYQETQYF.

J is TRBJ2-5 and V is TRBV11-1; no definite D call. The V and J ends lost 4 bases and 5 bases respectively, with 14 bases between them. Germline V lookup: CDR1 SGHAT, CDR2 FQDESV (reference sequence). The CDR3 runs 14 residues. The CDR3 DNA is TGTGCCAGCAGCTGGGCCGAAGGCCGGGAGACCCAGTACTTC. Translation gives CASSWAEGRETQYF.

The V and J genes are TRBV6-4 and TRBJ2-1, with 7 bases identical to TRBD2. This CDR3 is 15 amino acids long. Looked up from germline, CDR1 is MRHNA and CDR2 is SNTAGT. Germline trimming cut 0 bases from V and 9 bases from J; bases unmatched to any gene: 8. The CDR3 spells CASSDSNGGVGEQFF. CDR3 sequence (DNA): TGTGCCAGCAGTGACTCGAATGGGGGGGTGGGTGAGCAGTTCTTC.

The rearrangement uses TRBV2 and TRBJ2-1; 8 nucleotides match TRBD2. Germline CDR1 SNHLY, CDR2 FYNNEI. The CDR3 spans 13 residues. The V and J ends lost 6 bases and 8 bases, in that order; junction bases with no gene match: 6. CDR3 bases: TGTGCCAGCAGACCCGGGGGGGCACATGAGCAGTTCTTC. Translation gives CASRPGGAHEQFF.

CDR3 coding DNA: TGTGCCAGCAGCTTTCGACTAGCGGGAGTTTATGAGCAGTTCTTC. Residues: CASSFRLAGVYEQFF. The rearrangement joins TRBV7-8 to TRBJ2-1, with 12 bases identical to TRBD2. V lost 3 bases to trimming and J lost 8 bases; unmatched junction nucleotides: 5. Per the germline V gene, CDR1 is SGHVS and CDR2 is FQNEAQ. The CDR3 extends over 15 amino acids. Drawing the rest from reference TRBV7-8 and TRBJ2-1, the complete variable domain is GAGVSQSPRYKVAKRGQDVALRCDPISGHVSLFWYQQALGQGPEFLTYFQNEAQLDKSGLPSDRFFAERPEGSVSTLKIQRTQQEDSAVYLCASSFRLAGVYEQFFGPGTRLTVL.

This sequence joins TRBV4-1 and TRBJ2-7; 7 positions agree with TRBD1. Trimming removed 1 base from V and 2 bases from J; junction bases left unmatched: 2. Germline CDR1 and CDR2: MGHRA and YSYEKL. The CDR3 extends over 14 amino acids. The CDR3 coding sequence is TGCGCCAGCAGCCAAGCCGGACAGGCCTACGAGCAGTACTTC. Amino acids: CASSQAGQAYEQYF.

This chain uses TRBV5-1 with TRBJ2-2; no clear D gene. CDR1 SGHRS and CDR2 YFSETQ come from the germline V gene. The CDR3 runs to 16 residues. Deletions cut 4 bases from V and 6 bases from J, with 19 bases between. The CDR3 reads CASSKTIKAVSGELFF. CDR3 bases: TGCGCCAGCAGCAAGACGATCAAGGCGGTGTCCGGGGAGCTGTTTTTT.

The gene calls are TRBV7-9 and TRBJ2-1; TRBD2 matches at 8 bases. The CDR3 has 16 amino acids. The germline V gene encodes CDR1 SEHNR and CDR2 FQNEAQ (reference sequence). V gave up 3 bases and J gave up 8 bases; unmatched junction bases: 12. CDR3 sequence (DNA): TGTGCCAGCAGCTTTCCCTCCGGGACTAGTGTTTATGAGCAGTTCTTC. Amino acids: CASSFPSGTSVYEQFF. Complete variable domain (other parts from reference TRBV7-9 and TRBJ2-1): DTGVSQNPRHKITKRGQNVTFRCDPISEHNRLYWYRQTLGQGPEFLTYFQNEAQLEKSRLLSDRFSAERPKGSFSTLEIQRTEQGDSAMYLCASSFPSGTSVYEQFFGPGTRLTVL.

This chain joins TRBV18 and TRBJ2-7; 7 nucleotides align to TRBD1. Germline values: CDR1 KGHSH, CDR2 LQKENI. With V trimmed by 4 bases and J by 2 bases, 2 bases remained unmatched. This CDR3 is built from 13 residues. CDR3 in amino acids: CASSRDRAYEQYF. The CDR3 DNA follows: TGTGCCAGCTCACGGGACAGAGCCTACGAGCAGTACTTC.

This clone was picked up one time. The chain uses TRBV6-5 and TRBJ1-4, with 7 bases aligning to TRBD1. V gave up 7 bases and J gave up 5 bases; unmatched junction bases: 10. This CDR3 region has 15 residues. Germline V gene lookup returns CDR1 MNHEY and CDR2 SVGAGI. In DNA form, the CDR3 reads TGTGCCAGCACCTCCATGGAGGGGGCAAATGAAAAACTGTTTTTT. This sequence encodes CASTSMEGANEKLFF.

The chain has TRBV19 and TRBJ2-3; D uncertain. The CDR3 totals 16 residues. The ends were cut back, 3 bases at V and 1 base at J, with 14 bases in the middle. Germline values: CDR1 LNHDA, CDR2 SQIVND (reference sequence). CDR3 in amino acids: CASSIGLTAGTDTQYF. In nucleotides, the CDR3 is TGTGCCAGTAGTATCGGCCTGACCGCGGGCACAGATACGCAGTATTTT.

This clone was counted once. The rearrangement joins TRBV5-1 to TRBJ2-4, with TRBD1 as a possible D gene (8 bases). CDR3 length equals 13 residues. Trimming left V 5 bases short and J 6 bases short, with 12 bases between. Germline CDR1 is SGHRS and CDR2 is YFSETQ. CDR3 sequence: CASSNRGGNIQYF. CDR3 coding DNA: TGCGCCAGCAGTAACAGGGGGGGAAACATTCAGTACTTC.